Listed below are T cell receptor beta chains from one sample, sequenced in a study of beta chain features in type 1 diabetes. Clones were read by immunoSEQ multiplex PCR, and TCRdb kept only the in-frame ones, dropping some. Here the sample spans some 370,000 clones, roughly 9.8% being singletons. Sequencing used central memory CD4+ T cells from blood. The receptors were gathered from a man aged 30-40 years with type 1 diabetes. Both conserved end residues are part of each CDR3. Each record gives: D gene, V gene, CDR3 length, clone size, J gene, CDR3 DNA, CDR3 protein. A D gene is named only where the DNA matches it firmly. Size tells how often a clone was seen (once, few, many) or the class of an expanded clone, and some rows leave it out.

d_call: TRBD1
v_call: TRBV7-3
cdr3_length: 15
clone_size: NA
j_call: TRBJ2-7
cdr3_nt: TGTGCCAGCAGCCCTCTCGGACAGGGGGGCTACGAGCAGTACTTC
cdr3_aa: CASSPLGQGGYEQYF

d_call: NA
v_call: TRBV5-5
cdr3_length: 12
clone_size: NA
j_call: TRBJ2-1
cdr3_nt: TGTGCCAGCAGCTTGGACAGGGTTAGGGAGTTCTTC
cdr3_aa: CASSLDRVREFF

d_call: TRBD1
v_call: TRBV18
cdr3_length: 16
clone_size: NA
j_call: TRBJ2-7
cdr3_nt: TGTGCCAGCTCACCGCAAGGGGGACAGGGCCCCCACGAGCAGTACTTC
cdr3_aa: CASSPQGGQGPHEQYF

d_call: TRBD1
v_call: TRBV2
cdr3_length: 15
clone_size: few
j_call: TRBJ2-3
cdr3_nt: TGTGCCAGCAGAAGGACAGGGGGCTCCACAGATACGCAGTATTTT
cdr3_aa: CASRRTGGSTDTQYF

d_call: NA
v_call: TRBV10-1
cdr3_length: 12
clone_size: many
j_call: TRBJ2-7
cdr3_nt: TGCGCCAGCAGTGCGGGATCCTACGAGCAGTACTTC
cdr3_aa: CASSAGSYEQYF

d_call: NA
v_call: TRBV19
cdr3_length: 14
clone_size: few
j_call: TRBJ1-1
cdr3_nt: TGTGCCAGTAGTACCGGACAGAAGAACACTGAAGCTTTCTTT
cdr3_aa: CASSTGQKNTEAFF

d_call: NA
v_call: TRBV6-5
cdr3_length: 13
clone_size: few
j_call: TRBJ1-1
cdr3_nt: TGTGCCAGCAGTGTTCAGGGAAACACTGAAGCTTTCTTT
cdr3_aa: CASSVQGNTEAFF

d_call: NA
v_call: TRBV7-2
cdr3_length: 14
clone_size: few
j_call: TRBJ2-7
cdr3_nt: TGTGCCAGCAGCGCCCGAGAGGCTAGGACCGAGCAGTACTTC
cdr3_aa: CASSAREARTEQYF

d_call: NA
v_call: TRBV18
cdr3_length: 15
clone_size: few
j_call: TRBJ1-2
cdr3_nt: TGTGCCAGCTCACCACCGAATGGGGGAAACTATGGCTACACCTTC
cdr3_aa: CASSPPNGGNYGYTF

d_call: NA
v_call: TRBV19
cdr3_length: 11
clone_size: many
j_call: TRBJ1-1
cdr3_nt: TGTGCCAGTATGCGAAGCACTGAAGCTTTCTTT
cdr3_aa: CASMRSTEAFF

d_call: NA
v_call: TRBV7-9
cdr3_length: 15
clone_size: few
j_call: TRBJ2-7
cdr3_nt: TGTGCCAGCAGCTCAGGACTTGGGGGTTCCTACGAGCAGTACTTC
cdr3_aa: CASSSGLGGSYEQYF

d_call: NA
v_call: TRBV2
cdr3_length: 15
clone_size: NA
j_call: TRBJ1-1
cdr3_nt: TGTGCCAGCAGTGTCAACCCCGGGAGGAACACTGAAGCTTTCTTT
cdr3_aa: CASSVNPGRNTEAFF

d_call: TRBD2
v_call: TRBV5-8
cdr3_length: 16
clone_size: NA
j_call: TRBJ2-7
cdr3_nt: TGTGCCAGCAGCTTGTTTGGCGGGAGGGAGACCTACGAGCAGTACTTC
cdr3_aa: CASSLFGGRETYEQYF

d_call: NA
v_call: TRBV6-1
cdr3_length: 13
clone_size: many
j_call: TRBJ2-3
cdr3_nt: TGTGCCAGCAGTGAATCTGGGGACCATACGCAGTATTTT
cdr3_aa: CASSESGDHTQYF

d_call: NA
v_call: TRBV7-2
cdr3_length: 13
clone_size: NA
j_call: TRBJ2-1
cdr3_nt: TGTGCCAGCAGCTTATATGTCCCCAATGAGCAGTTCTTC
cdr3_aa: CASSLYVPNEQFF

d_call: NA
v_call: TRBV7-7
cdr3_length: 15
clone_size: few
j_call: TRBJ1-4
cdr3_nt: TGTGCCAGCAGCGAGACAAGCGCAACTAATGAAAAACTGTTTTTT
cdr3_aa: CASSETSATNEKLFF

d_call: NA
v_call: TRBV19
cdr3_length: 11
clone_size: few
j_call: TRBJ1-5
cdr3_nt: TGTGCCAGTACCGTGAATCAGCCCCAGCATTTT
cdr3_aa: CASTVNQPQHF